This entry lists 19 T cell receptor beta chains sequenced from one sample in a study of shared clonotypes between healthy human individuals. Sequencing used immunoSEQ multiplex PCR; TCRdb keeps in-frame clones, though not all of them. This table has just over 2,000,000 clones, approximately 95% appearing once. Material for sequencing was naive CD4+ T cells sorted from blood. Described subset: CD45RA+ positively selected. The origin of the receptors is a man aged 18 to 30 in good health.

The CDR3 sequence is CSVSDRGIFDTQYF. The CDR3 DNA reads TGCAGCGTTAGTGACAGGGGGATCTTCGATACGCAGTATTTT. The V and J genes are TRBV29-1 and TRBJ2-3; TRBD1 matches 9 bases. The CDR3 covers 14 residues. Germline trimming cut 5 bases from V and 6 bases from J; bases unmatched to any gene: 9. Germline assignment: CDR1 SQVTM and CDR2 ANQGSEA.

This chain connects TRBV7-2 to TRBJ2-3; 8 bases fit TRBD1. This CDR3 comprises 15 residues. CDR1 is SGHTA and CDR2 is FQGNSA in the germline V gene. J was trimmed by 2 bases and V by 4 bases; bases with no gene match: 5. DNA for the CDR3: TGTGCCAGCAGCTCGAGGACAGGGACCACAGATACGCAGTATTTT. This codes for CASSSRTGTTDTQYF. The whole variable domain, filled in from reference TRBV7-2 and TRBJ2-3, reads GAGVSQSPSNKVTEKGKDVELRCDPISGHTALYWYRQSLGQGLEFLIYFQGNSAPDKSGLPSDRFSAERTGGSVSTLTIQRTQQEDSAVYLCASSSRTGTTDTQYFGPGTRLTVL.

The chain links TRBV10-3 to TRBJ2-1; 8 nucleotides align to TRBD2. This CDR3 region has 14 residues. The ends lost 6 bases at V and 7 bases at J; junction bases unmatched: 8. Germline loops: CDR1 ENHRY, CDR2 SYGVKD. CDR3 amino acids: CAIRESGSGNEQFF. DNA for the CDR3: TGTGCCATCAGGGAAAGCGGGAGCGGGAATGAGCAGTTCTTC.

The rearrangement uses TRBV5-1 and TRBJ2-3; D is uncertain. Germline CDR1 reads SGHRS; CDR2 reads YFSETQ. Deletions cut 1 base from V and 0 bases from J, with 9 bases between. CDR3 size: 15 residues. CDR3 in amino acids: CASSLTTMSTDTQYF. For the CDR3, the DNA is TGCGCCAGCAGCTTGACAACAATGAGCACAGATACGCAGTATTTT.

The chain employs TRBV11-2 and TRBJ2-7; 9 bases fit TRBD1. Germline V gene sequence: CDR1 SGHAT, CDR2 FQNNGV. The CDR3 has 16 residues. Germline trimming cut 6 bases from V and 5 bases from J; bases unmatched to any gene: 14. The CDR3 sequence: CASSLTGGKSIDEQYF. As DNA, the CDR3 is TGTGCCAGCAGTTTGACAGGGGGGAAGTCAATAGACGAGCAGTACTTC.

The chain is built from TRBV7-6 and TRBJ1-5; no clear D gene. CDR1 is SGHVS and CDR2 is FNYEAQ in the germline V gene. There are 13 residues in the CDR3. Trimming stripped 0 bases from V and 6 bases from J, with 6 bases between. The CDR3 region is CASSLAHGQPQHF. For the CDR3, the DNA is TGTGCCAGCAGCTTAGCACACGGTCAGCCCCAGCATTTT.

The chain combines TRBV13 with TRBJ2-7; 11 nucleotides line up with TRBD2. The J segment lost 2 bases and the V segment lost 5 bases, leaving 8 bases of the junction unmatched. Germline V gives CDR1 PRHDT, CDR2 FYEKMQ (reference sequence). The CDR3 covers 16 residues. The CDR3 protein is CASSLTTSGITYEQYF. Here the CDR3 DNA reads TGTGCCAGCAGCCTCACGACTAGCGGGATTACCTACGAGCAGTACTTC.

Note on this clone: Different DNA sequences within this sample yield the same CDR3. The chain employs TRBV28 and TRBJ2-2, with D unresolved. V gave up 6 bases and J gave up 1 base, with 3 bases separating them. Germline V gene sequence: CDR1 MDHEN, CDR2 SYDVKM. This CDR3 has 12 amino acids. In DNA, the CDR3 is TGTGCCAGCAGCCTGAACACCGGGGAGCTGTTTTTT. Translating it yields CASSLNTGELFF.

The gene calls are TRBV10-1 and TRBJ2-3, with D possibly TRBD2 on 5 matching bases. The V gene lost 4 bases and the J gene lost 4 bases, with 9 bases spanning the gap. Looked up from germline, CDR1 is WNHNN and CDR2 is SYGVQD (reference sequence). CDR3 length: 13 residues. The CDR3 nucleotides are TGCGCCAGCAGTGCTCCCGGGGCAGATACGCAGTATTTT. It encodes CASSAPGADTQYF.

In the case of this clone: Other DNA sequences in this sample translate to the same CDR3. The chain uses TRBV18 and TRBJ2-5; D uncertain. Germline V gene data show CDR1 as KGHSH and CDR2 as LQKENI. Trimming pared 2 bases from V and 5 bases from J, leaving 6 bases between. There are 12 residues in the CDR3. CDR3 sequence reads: CASSPGRETQYF. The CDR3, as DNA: TGTGCCAGCTCACCAGGCAGGGAGACCCAGTACTTC.

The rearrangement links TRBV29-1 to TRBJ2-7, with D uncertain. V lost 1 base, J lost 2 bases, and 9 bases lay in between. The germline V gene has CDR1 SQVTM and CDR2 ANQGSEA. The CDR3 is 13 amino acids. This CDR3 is CSVEGRRAYEQYF. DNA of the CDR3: TGCAGCGTTGAAGGGCGGAGAGCCTACGAGCAGTACTTC.

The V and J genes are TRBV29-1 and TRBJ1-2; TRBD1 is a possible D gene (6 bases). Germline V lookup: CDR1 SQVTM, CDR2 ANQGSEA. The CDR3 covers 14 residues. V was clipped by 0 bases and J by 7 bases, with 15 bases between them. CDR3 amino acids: CSVEDLGAMAGYTF. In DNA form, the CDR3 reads TGCAGCGTTGAAGACTTGGGGGCGATGGCTGGCTACACCTTC.

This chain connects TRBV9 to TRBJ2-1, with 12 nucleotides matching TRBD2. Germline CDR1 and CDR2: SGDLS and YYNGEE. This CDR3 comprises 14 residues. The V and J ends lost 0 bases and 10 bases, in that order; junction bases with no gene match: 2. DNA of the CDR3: TGTGCCAGCAGCGTAGCTAGCGGGAGGGTGGAGCAGTTCTTC. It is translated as CASSVASGRVEQFF.

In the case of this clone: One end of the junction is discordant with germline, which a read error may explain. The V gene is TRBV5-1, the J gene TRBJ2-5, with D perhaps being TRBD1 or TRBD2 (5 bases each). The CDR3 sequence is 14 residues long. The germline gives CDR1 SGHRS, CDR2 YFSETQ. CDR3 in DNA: TGCGCCACCAGCCCCGGGACGGAAAAAGAGACCCAGTACTTC. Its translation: CATSPGTEKETQYF.

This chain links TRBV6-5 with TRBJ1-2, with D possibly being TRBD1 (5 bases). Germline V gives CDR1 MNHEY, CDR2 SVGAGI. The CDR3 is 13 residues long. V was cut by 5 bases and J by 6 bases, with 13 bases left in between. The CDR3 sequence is CASSERRGDGYTF. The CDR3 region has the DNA TGTGCCAGCAGTGAACGAAGGGGCGATGGCTACACCTTC.

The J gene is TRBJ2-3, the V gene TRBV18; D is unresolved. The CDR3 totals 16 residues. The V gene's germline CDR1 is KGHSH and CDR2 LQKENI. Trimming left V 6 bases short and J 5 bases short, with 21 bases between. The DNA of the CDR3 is TGTGCCAGCTCGCCCGCCTTGGGGTTTCCTGGAGATACGCAGTATTTT. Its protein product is CASSPALGFPGDTQYF.

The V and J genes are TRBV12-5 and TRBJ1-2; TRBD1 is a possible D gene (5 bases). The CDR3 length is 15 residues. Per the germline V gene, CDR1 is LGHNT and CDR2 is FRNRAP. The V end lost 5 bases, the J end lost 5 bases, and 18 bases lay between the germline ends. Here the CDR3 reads CASGPAGLAGYGYTF. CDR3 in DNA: TGTGCTAGTGGTCCCGCGGGGCTAGCTGGGTATGGCTACACCTTC. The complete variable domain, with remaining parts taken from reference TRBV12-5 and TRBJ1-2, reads DARVTQTPRHKVTEMGQEVTMRCQPILGHNTVFWYRQTMMQGLELLAYFRNRAPLDDSGMPKDRFSAEMPDATLATLKIQPSEPRDSAVYFCASGPAGLAGYGYTFGSGTRLTVV.

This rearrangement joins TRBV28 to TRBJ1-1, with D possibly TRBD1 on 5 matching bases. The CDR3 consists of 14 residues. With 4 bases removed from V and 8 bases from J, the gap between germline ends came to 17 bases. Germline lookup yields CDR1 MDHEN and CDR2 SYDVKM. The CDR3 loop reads CASSWGGVVGEAFF. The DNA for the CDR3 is TGTGCCAGCAGTTGGGGAGGGGTCGTGGGAGAAGCTTTCTTT.

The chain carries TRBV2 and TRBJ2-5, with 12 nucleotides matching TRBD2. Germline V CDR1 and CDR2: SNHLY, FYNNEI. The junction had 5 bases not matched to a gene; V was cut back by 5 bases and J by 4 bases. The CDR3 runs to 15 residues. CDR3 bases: TGTGCCAGCAGTTCCGGACTAGCGGGGCGAGAGACCCAGTACTTC. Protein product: CASSSGLAGRETQYF.